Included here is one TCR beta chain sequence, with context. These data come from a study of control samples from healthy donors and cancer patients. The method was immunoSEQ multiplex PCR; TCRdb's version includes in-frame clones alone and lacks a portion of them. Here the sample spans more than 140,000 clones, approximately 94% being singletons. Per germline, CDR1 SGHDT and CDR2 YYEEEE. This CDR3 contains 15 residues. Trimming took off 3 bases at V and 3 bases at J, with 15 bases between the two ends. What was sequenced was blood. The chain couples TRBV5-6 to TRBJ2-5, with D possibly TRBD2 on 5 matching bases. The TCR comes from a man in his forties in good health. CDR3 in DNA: TGTGCCAGCAGCTCCCCCGGGGTAGACAAAGAGACCCAGTACTTC. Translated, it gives CASSSPGVDKETQYF.